These 25 T cell receptor beta chains share one sample of origin, sequenced in a study of beta chain features in type 1 diabetes. cDNA synthesis used the whole RNA isolate, giving expressed TCRB sequences. TCRdb keeps only in-frame clones here, not all; method: immunoSEQ multiplex PCR. Seen here are 860,000 or so clones, 17% observed once, and the top ten hold 0.02% to 0.025%. What was sequenced was naive CD4+ T cells from blood. The origin of the receptors is a woman under 30 in good health.

This clone was observed a few times. The J gene is TRBJ1-2, the V gene TRBV4-2, with D uncertain. The V end lost 1 base, the J end lost 0 bases, and 9 bases lay between the germline ends. The CDR3 sequence is 15 residues long. CDR1 is LGHNA, CDR2 YNFKEQ, per germline. The CDR3 is CASSQGPDTNYGYTF. The CDR3 DNA is TGTGCCAGCAGCCAAGGGCCCGATACTAACTATGGCTACACCTTC.

The chain has TRBV15 and TRBJ2-1; D tentatively reads TRBD1 or TRBD2 (5 bases each). The CDR3 is 14 amino acids. CDR1 and CDR2 from the germline V gene are LNHNV and YYDKDF (reference sequence). Trimming cost V 0 bases and J 7 bases, with 10 bases left between them. The CDR3 region has the DNA TGTGCCACCAGCAGAGACGGGACCCATAATGAGCAGTTCTTC. Its protein product is CATSRDGTHNEQFF.

This clone was seen more than once but under ten times. V gene TRBV7-9 combines with J gene TRBJ2-2; TRBD2 might be the D (5 bases). This CDR3 comprises 12 residues. The germline CDR1 and CDR2 sequences are SEHNR and FQNEAQ (reference sequence). V gave up 7 bases and J gave up 6 bases, with 9 bases separating them. CDR3 bases: TGTGCCAGCACCTCCGGGGCCGGGGAGCTGTTTTTT. This codes for CASTSGAGELFF.

This clone was counted only a few times. Distinct nucleotide sequences in the sample also encode this CDR3. This sequence joins TRBV10-3 and TRBJ2-1; 8 positions match TRBD2. CDR1 is ENHRY, CDR2 SYGVKD, per germline. This CDR3 region has 15 residues. Germline trimming cut 6 bases from V and 0 bases from J; bases unmatched to any gene: 4. DNA of the CDR3: TGTGCCATCAGCCACAGCGGGAGCTCCTACAATGAGCAGTTCTTC. Translation: CAISHSGSSYNEQFF.

The table lists this clone with many counts. Distinct nucleotide sequences in the sample also encode this CDR3. The chain is built from TRBV14 and TRBJ2-3; no clear D. CDR1 SGHDN and CDR2 FVKESK come from the germline V gene. CDR3 length: 11 residues. V was pared by 3 bases and J by 2 bases, with 0 bases between. CDR3 region: CASSHTDTQYF. CDR3 sequence (DNA): TGTGCCAGCAGCCACACAGATACGCAGTATTTT.

This clone was counted a few times. Other nucleotide sequences from this sample produce the same CDR3. This chain uses TRBV7-2 with TRBJ2-7; 9 nucleotides agree with TRBD2. The CDR3 extends over 15 amino acids. V gave up 1 base and J gave up 0 bases; unmatched junction bases: 1. Germline CDR1 reads SGHTA; CDR2 reads FQGNSA. CDR3: CASSLVSGSSYEQYF. DNA of the CDR3: TGTGCCAGCAGCTTAGTTAGCGGGAGCTCCTACGAGCAGTACTTC.

The chain joins TRBV7-3 to TRBJ2-5, with D perhaps matching TRBD2 (6 bases). The germline gives CDR1 SGHTA, CDR2 FQGTGA. The CDR3 sequence is 14 residues long. V was pared by 0 bases and J by 4 bases, with 9 bases between. CDR3 DNA: TGTGCCAGCAGCTTAACGGGGGGAAGAGAGACCCAGTACTTC. As protein: CASSLTGGRETQYF.

The rearrangement joins TRBV7-9 to TRBJ2-3, with 14 bases identical to TRBD2. From germline, CDR1 is SEHNR and CDR2 FQNEAQ (reference sequence). V lost 7 bases to trimming and J lost 3 bases; unmatched junction nucleotides: 6. CDR3 size: 16 residues. The CDR3 DNA is TGTGCCAGCACCCCGGGACTAGCGGGAGTGACAGATACGCAGTATTTT. Translating it yields CASTPGLAGVTDTQYF.

V and J are TRBV9 and TRBJ2-1; 8 bases agree with TRBD2. The CDR3 is made up of 17 amino acids. In germline, CDR1 is SGDLS, CDR2 YYNGEE. V was pared by 0 bases and J by 3 bases, with 8 bases of the junction left unmatched. CDR3 DNA: TGTGCCAGCAGCGTAGGATCACTAGCGGAGTACTACAATGAGCAGTTCTTC. This gives the protein CASSVGSLAEYYNEQFF.

This clone was seen more than once but under ten times. This chain uses TRBV7-9 with TRBJ2-1; no clear D gene. V was clipped by 5 bases and J by 9 bases, with 11 bases between them. The germline V gene has CDR1 SEHNR and CDR2 FQNEAQ (reference sequence). The CDR3 is made up of 12 amino acids. CDR3 DNA: TGTGCCAGCAGCGCTCCCTCTAGTGAGCAGTTCTTC. It codes for CASSAPSSEQFF.

The V gene is TRBV7-8, the J gene TRBJ2-1, with 10 bases identical to TRBD2. This CDR3 comprises 16 residues. The trim removed 5 bases at V and 2 bases at J, leaving 6 bases unmatched. CDR1 and CDR2 (germline): SGHVS, FQNEAQ. The chain's CDR3 is CASSRGLAETYNEQFF. CDR3 DNA sequence: TGTGCCAGCAGCCGAGGACTAGCGGAAACCTACAATGAGCAGTTCTTC.

This clone was observed a few times. At the DNA level, this CDR3 is encoded by other sequences in the same sample as well. This rearrangement joins TRBV7-3 to TRBJ2-3, with D tentatively TRBD1 (6 bases). Per the germline V gene, CDR1 is SGHTA and CDR2 is FQGTGA. Trimming removed 1 base from V and 4 bases from J, with 6 bases in between. The CDR3 runs 13 residues. The CDR3 DNA reads TGTGCCAGCAGCTTAAAGGGGGCAGATACGCAGTATTTT. Its protein is CASSLKGADTQYF.

J is TRBJ2-5 and V is TRBV5-1; 7 bases fit TRBD2. The CDR3 runs 15 residues. The V gene's germline CDR1 is SGHRS and CDR2 YFSETQ. Germline trimming cut 3 bases from V and 5 bases from J; bases unmatched to any gene: 10. The CDR3 coding sequence is TGCGCCAGCAGCTCAACGGGGGGTGGTCGGGAGACCCAGTACTTC. It translates to CASSSTGGGRETQYF. The full variable domain, completed using reference TRBV5-1 and TRBJ2-5, is KAGVTQTPRYLIKTRGQQVTLSCSPISGHRSVSWYQQTPGQGLQFLFEYFSETQRNKGNFPGRFSGRQFSNSRSEMNVSTLELGDSALYLCASSSTGGGRETQYFGPGTRLLVL.

This chain joins TRBV4-2 and TRBJ1-1; a weak D match, TRBD1 (5 bases). The V gene's germline CDR1 is LGHNA and CDR2 YNFKEQ. Between the trimmed V and J ends, which lost 2 bases and 0 bases, there was a span of 16 bases. The CDR3 runs to 17 residues. The CDR3 spells CASSQRISGVVNTEAFF. DNA for the CDR3: TGTGCCAGCAGCCAACGGATTTCGGGGGTGGTGAACACTGAAGCTTTCTTT.

V and J are TRBV15 and TRBJ2-7, with D maybe TRBD2 (5 bases). V lost 0 bases to trimming and J lost 1 base, with 10 bases between them. The length of the CDR3 is 15 residues. The germline gives CDR1 LNHNV, CDR2 YYDKDF (reference sequence). CDR3 residues: CATSRDRTSSYEQYF. The CDR3 nucleotides are TGTGCCACCAGCAGAGATAGGACTTCTTCCTACGAGCAGTACTTC. Full variable domain (rest looked up from reference TRBV15 and TRBJ2-7): DAMVIQNPRYQVTQFGKPVTLSCSQTLNHNVMYWYQQKSSQAPKLLFHYYDKDFNNEADTPDNFQSRRPNTSFCFLDIRSPGLGDTAMYLCATSRDRTSSYEQYFGPGTRLTVT.

The chain links TRBV28 to TRBJ2-1; 7 nucleotides align to TRBD1. This CDR3 has 14 residues. The germline V gene has CDR1 MDHEN and CDR2 SYDVKM. After removal of 5 bases from V and 3 bases from J, the junction contained 4 bases not matched to a gene. Here the CDR3 reads CASSPGQSYNEQFF. In DNA, the CDR3 is TGTGCCAGCAGTCCGGGACAGAGCTACAATGAGCAGTTCTTC. The full variable domain, in which reference TRBV28 and TRBJ2-1 provide the parts outside the CDR3, is DVKVTQSSRYLVKRTGEKVFLECVQDMDHENMFWYRQDPGLGLRLIYFSYDVKMKEKGDIPEGYSVSREKKERFSLILESASTNQTSMYLCASSPGQSYNEQFFGPGTRLTVL.

V and J are TRBV7-9 and TRBJ2-3; weak D call: TRBD1 (5 bases). The CDR3 is 14 amino acids. Per germline, CDR1 SEHNR and CDR2 FQNEAQ (reference sequence). Deletions cut 5 bases from V and 1 base from J, with 10 bases between. The CDR3 loop reads CASSVVGRTDTQYF. As DNA, the CDR3 is TGTGCCAGCAGCGTCGTGGGGCGCACAGATACGCAGTATTTT.

This rearrangement joins TRBV7-9 to TRBJ2-5, with 8 nucleotides matching TRBD1. V was clipped by 4 bases and J by 7 bases; unmatched bases: 8. The CDR3 spans 14 residues. The germline V gene encodes CDR1 SEHNR and CDR2 FQNEAQ (reference sequence). The CDR3 coding sequence is TGTGCCAGCAGCTCGAACAGGGGGGCTGCGACCCAGTACTTC. This translates into CASSSNRGAATQYF.

This clone has only a few counts. The CDR3 DNA follows: TGTGCCAGCAGCCTAGAGGGGACAGGGGGCTCCTACGAGCAGTACTTC. Protein: CASSLEGTGGSYEQYF. The chain is built from TRBV7-9 and TRBJ2-7; 11 nucleotides line up with TRBD1. This CDR3 is 16 amino acids long. Per germline, CDR1 SEHNR and CDR2 FQNEAQ (reference sequence). V was pared by 5 bases and J by 0 bases, with 6 bases of the junction left unmatched.

The chain joins TRBV7-9 to TRBJ2-3; D may be TRBD2 (6 bases). The germline V gene has CDR1 SEHNR and CDR2 FQNEAQ (reference sequence). This CDR3 contains 14 residues. The germline V and J ends were trimmed by 5 bases and 1 base, with 10 bases remaining between them. The CDR3 protein is CASSPGSRTDTQYF. The DNA for the CDR3 is TGTGCCAGCAGCCCCGGGAGTCGCACAGATACGCAGTATTTT.

This clone has more than one count but fewer than ten. The chain employs TRBV14 and TRBJ2-2, with TRBD1 identical over 7 bases. CDR1 and CDR2 from the germline V gene are SGHDN and FVKESK. This CDR3 region has 15 residues. Unmatched junction bases numbered 5, after V lost 0 bases and J lost 7 bases. CDR3 sequence reads: CASSQDKGAGGELFF. The CDR3 DNA reads as TGTGCCAGCAGCCAAGATAAGGGGGCAGGCGGGGAGCTGTTTTTT.

The J gene is TRBJ1-2, the V gene TRBV5-1; D is perhaps TRBD1 (5 bases). V was cut by 4 bases and J by 3 bases, with 13 bases left in between. Germline-derived CDR1 and CDR2 are SGHRS and YFSETQ. The CDR3 totals 14 residues. This CDR3 reads CASSRDRSDYGYTF. The CDR3 DNA sequence: TGCGCCAGCAGCCGCGACAGATCGGACTATGGCTACACCTTC.

The sample holds a few counts of this clone. This chain uses TRBV5-1 with TRBJ2-1; 13 positions match TRBD2. Germline assignment: CDR1 SGHRS and CDR2 YFSETQ. V lost 0 bases to trimming and J lost 4 bases; unmatched junction nucleotides: 1. The CDR3 extends over 16 amino acids. The CDR3 DNA sequence: TGCGCCAGCAGCTTGGGACTAGCGGGAGGATACAATGAGCAGTTCTTC. It specifies CASSLGLAGGYNEQFF.

A few counts support this clone. The V gene is TRBV10-3, the J gene TRBJ2-7; D gene unclear. Germline V gene lookup returns CDR1 ENHRY and CDR2 SYGVKD. This CDR3 region has 16 residues. V lost 3 bases to trimming and J lost 2 bases, with 17 bases between them. CDR3 amino acids: CAISDHLSGVTYEQYF. DNA of the CDR3: TGTGCCATCAGTGATCACCTAAGTGGGGTAACCTACGAGCAGTACTTC.

About this clone itself: Other DNA sequences in the sample encode the same CDR3. V is TRBV18 and J is TRBJ1-1, with D unresolved. V was clipped by 2 bases and J by 2 bases, with 6 bases between them. The CDR3 runs to 13 residues. The germline V gene encodes CDR1 KGHSH and CDR2 LQKENI. The CDR3 coding sequence is TGTGCCAGCTCACCAGGCCTAAACACTGAAGCTTTCTTT. Amino acids: CASSPGLNTEAFF.